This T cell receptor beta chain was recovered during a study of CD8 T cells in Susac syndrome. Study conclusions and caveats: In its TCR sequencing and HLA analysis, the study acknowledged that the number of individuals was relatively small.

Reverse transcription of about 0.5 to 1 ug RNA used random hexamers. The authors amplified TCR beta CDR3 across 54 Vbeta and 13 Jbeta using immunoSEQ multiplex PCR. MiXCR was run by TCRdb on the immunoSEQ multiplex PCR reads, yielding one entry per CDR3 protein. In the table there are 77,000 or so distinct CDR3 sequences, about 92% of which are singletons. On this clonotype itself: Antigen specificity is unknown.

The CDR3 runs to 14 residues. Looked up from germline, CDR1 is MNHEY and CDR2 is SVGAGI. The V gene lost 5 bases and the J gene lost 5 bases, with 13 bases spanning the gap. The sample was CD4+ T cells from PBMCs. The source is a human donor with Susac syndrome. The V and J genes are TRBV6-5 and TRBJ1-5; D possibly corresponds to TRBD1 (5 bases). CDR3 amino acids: CASSPGTADQPQHF. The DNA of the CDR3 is TGTGCCAGCAGTCCCGGGACGGCGGATCAGCCCCAGCATTTT.